Following are 27 T cell receptor beta chains from one sample sequenced in a study of CD8 T cells in ankylosing spondylitis. MiXCR, applied by TCRdb to the 5' RACE reads, yields one record per CDR3 protein. The sample lists about 240,000 distinct CDR3 sequences; roughly 8.6% were seen once. Material for sequencing was blood, either unsorted or a sorted T cell fraction (not recorded which). The receptors originated from a male donor with ankylosing spondylitis or in good health (not recorded which).

This clonotype occurred a few times. This chain links TRBV20-1 with TRBJ1-1; unclear D gene. V lost 6 bases, J lost 1 base, and 3 bases lay in between. Per germline, CDR1 DFQATT and CDR2 SNEGSKA (reference sequence). The CDR3 is 10 residues long. CDR3 sequence reads: CSAPNTEAFF. In DNA, the CDR3 is TGCAGTGCCCCGAACACTGAAGCTTTCTTT.

This clonotype was seen more than once but under ten times. Given a much more abundant clone one base away, this may be a read error. The chain is built from TRBV18 and TRBJ2-2; the D gene is possibly TRBD1 (5 bases). V was trimmed by 2 bases and J by 3 bases, leaving 7 bases between them. The CDR3 loop spans 14 amino acids. CDR1 is KGHSH, CDR2 LQKENI, per germline. The CDR3 bases are TGTGCCAGCTCACCAACCAGGGACACCGGGGAGCTGTTTTTT. This sequence encodes CASSPTRDTGELFF.

The chain has TRBV5-1 and TRBJ2-7; 7 bases match TRBD2. The CDR3 runs 14 residues. The V gene end was trimmed by 0 bases and the J gene end by 3 bases; junction bases not matched to a gene: 3. The germline CDR1 and CDR2 sequences are SGHRS and YFSETQ. CDR3 DNA: TGCGCCAGCAGCTTGGAGGGAGGGGTCTACGAGCAGTACTTC. It is translated as CASSLEGGVYEQYF.

Worth noting for this clonotype: Possible read error: a much larger clone is one base away. The V and J genes are TRBV4-2 and TRBJ2-3; no definite D call. Trimming removed 1 base from V and 5 bases from J, with 4 bases in between. Germline assignment: CDR1 LGHNA and CDR2 YNFKEQ. The CDR3 is made up of 12 amino acids. CDR3 sequence: CASSQVIDTQYF. The CDR3 DNA sequence: TGTGCCAGCAGCCAAGTTATAGATACGCAGTATTTT.

This clonotype appeared many times. The chain uses TRBV7-8 and TRBJ2-3, with 8 bases lining up with TRBD2. Trimming cost V 1 base and J 2 bases; bases outside gene matches: 2. The CDR3 runs 15 residues. Germline assignment: CDR1 SGHVS and CDR2 FQNEAQ. The CDR3 reads CASSLGAGATDTQYF. CDR3 DNA: TGTGCCAGCAGCTTAGGAGCGGGGGCCACAGATACGCAGTATTTT.

J is TRBJ2-7 and V is TRBV27, with no clear D. Germline-derived CDR1 and CDR2 are MNHEY and SMNVEV (reference sequence). V was clipped by 6 bases and J by 0 bases, with 18 bases between them. CDR3 length: 16 residues. The CDR3 reads CASSPDQGFYSYEQYF. The CDR3 region has the DNA TGTGCCAGCAGCCCCGATCAAGGGTTCTACTCCTACGAGCAGTACTTC.

This clonotype was picked up many times. This chain links TRBV4-1 with TRBJ1-1, with D unclear. Germline-derived CDR1 and CDR2 are MGHRA and YSYEKL. With 1 base removed from V and 0 bases from J, the gap between germline ends came to 9 bases. CDR3 length: 15 residues. The DNA for the CDR3 is TGCGCCAGCAGCCAAGCCTTTTCCATGAACACTGAAGCTTTCTTT. The encoded protein is CASSQAFSMNTEAFF.

This clonotype was seen many times. The chain combines TRBV7-9 with TRBJ1-5; the D is unclear. V lost 5 bases and J 2 bases, leaving 13 bases between the germline ends. The CDR3 consists of 15 residues. The V gene's germline CDR1 is SEHNR and CDR2 FQNEAQ (reference sequence). The CDR3 DNA reads as TGTGCCAGCAGCCCGCCAGGTGTGGGCAATCAGCCCCAGCATTTT. Protein product: CASSPPGVGNQPQHF.

This clonotype was seen a handful of times. V usage is TRBV27 and J usage is TRBJ1-6; no firm D call. Germline-derived CDR1 and CDR2 are MNHEY and SMNVEV (reference sequence). Trimming removed 5 bases from V and 8 bases from J, with 10 bases in between. The CDR3 contains 13 residues. The CDR3 here is CASSPRWDSPLHF. CDR3 nucleotides: TGTGCCAGCAGTCCCCGGTGGGATTCACCCCTCCACTTT.

This clonotype was observed at least ten times. The chain is built from TRBV7-6 and TRBJ1-1; maybe TRBD1 (6 bases). CDR1 SGHVS and CDR2 FNYEAQ come from the germline V gene. The CDR3 loop spans 15 amino acids. With 3 bases removed from V and 4 bases from J, the gap between germline ends came to 15 bases. CDR3 DNA sequence: TGTGCCAGCAGCTTGAGTGGGGGCTCGGGCACTGAAGCTTTCTTT. Encoded protein: CASSLSGGSGTEAFF.

This clonotype has at least ten counts. The rearrangement uses TRBV20-1 and TRBJ2-1; 7 bases line up with TRBD2. The V gene end was trimmed by 2 bases and the J gene end by 7 bases; junction bases not matched to a gene: 14. This CDR3 comprises 16 residues. Germline lookup yields CDR1 DFQATT and CDR2 SNEGSKA (reference sequence). In nucleotides, the CDR3 is TGCAGTGCTAGACTCCTTGTGGCGGGAGTCGGTAATGAGCAGTTCTTC. Translation: CSARLLVAGVGNEQFF.

This rearrangement joins TRBV20-1 to TRBJ2-3; 7 nucleotides align to TRBD2. CDR3 length: 14 amino acids. CDR1 and CDR2 (germline): DFQATT, SNEGSKA (reference sequence). V trimming: 1 base; J trimming: 2 bases; junction bases outside the gene matches: 3. CDR3 region: CSARALANTDTQYF. In nucleotides, the CDR3 is TGCAGTGCTAGAGCACTAGCGAACACAGATACGCAGTATTTT.

The rearrangement links TRBV7-9 to TRBJ1-1; 8 nucleotides line up with TRBD1. The V gene end was trimmed by 3 bases and the J gene end by 4 bases; junction bases not matched to a gene: 10. The CDR3 totals 16 residues. In germline, CDR1 is SEHNR, CDR2 FQNEAQ (reference sequence). Here the CDR3 reads CASSFPLHTGGTEAFF. The CDR3 DNA reads TGTGCCAGCAGCTTCCCTCTCCATACAGGGGGCACTGAAGCTTTCTTT.

This clonotype was counted ten times or more. J is TRBJ2-1 and V is TRBV9, with D perhaps TRBD1 or TRBD2 (6 bases each). CDR1 and CDR2 from the germline V gene are SGDLS and YYNGEE. The CDR3 is 14 amino acids. Deletions cut 1 base from V and 9 bases from J, with 14 bases between. Written as DNA, the CDR3 is TGTGCCAGCAGCGTACACATCGGGGGCGGTGAGCAGTTCTTC. Protein product: CASSVHIGGGEQFF.

This rearrangement joins TRBV20-1 to TRBJ2-7; 8 nucleotides match TRBD2. Germline V gene data show CDR1 as DFQATT and CDR2 as SNEGSKA (reference sequence). The CDR3 length is 14 residues. Trimming at V came to 0 bases and at J to 6 bases, leaving 7 bases not matched to a gene. The CDR3 sequence is CSARDHRGGGEQYF. The CDR3 DNA sequence: TGCAGTGCTAGAGATCATCGGGGGGGGGGCGAGCAGTACTTC.

This clonotype was seen repeatedly, ten times or more. CDR3 protein: CASSLEYRNNEQFF. The CDR3 bases are TGTGCCAGCAGCTTGGAGTACAGAAACAATGAGCAGTTCTTC. The chain uses TRBV5-5 and TRBJ2-1; D remains ambiguous. The CDR3 runs 14 residues. The V gene lost 0 bases and the J gene lost 5 bases, with 9 bases spanning the gap. The germline gives CDR1 SGHKS, CDR2 YYEKEE (reference sequence).

This clonotype was seen many times. This chain joins TRBV18 and TRBJ1-5; weak D call: TRBD1 (5 bases). V lost 3 bases and J lost 2, with 11 bases in between. The CDR3 is made up of 15 amino acids. CDR1 is KGHSH and CDR2 is LQKENI in the germline V gene. CDR3 residues: CASSPGGKGNQPQHF. The CDR3 DNA is TGTGCCAGCTCACCGGGGGGTAAGGGCAATCAGCCCCAGCATTTT.

At least ten counts were recorded for this clonotype. V and J are TRBV7-9 and TRBJ2-2; possibly TRBD1 or TRBD2 for D (5 bases each). Germline V gene lookup returns CDR1 SEHNR and CDR2 FQNEAQ (reference sequence). The CDR3 length is 14 residues. Trimming took off 6 bases at V and 7 bases at J, with 15 bases between the two ends. Here the CDR3 reads CASSFVGADGELFF. The CDR3 DNA follows: TGTGCCAGCAGTTTCGTCGGGGCTGACGGGGAGCTGTTTTTT.

This clonotype was counted ten times or more. The rearrangement joins TRBV12-3 or TRBV12-4 to TRBJ2-1; D possibly corresponds to TRBD2 (6 bases). V was trimmed by 6 bases and J by 0 bases, leaving 18 bases between them. This CDR3 is built from 17 residues. The CDR3 DNA is TGTGCCAGCAGCCGCGGAAGTAGCGGAAGCTCCTACAATGAGCAGTTCTTC. It is translated as CASSRGSSGSSYNEQFF.

This clonotype was seen a handful of times. The chain recombines TRBV6-1 with TRBJ2-7; D perhaps matches TRBD1 (6 bases). Per germline, CDR1 MNHNS and CDR2 SASEGT. The CDR3 loop spans 13 amino acids. Trimming left V 7 bases short and J 2 bases short, with 12 bases between. The CDR3 sequence: CASTRDKTYEQYF. The CDR3 DNA follows: TGTGCCAGCACTCGGGACAAGACCTACGAGCAGTACTTC.

This clonotype showed up many times. The chain links TRBV9 to TRBJ1-3; D might be TRBD1 (6 bases). Germline V gene data show CDR1 as SGDLS and CDR2 as YYNGEE. The V and J ends lost 4 bases and 2 bases respectively, with 16 bases between them. This CDR3 has 16 amino acids. The CDR3: CASSPNREGTGNTIYF. Written as DNA, the CDR3 is TGTGCCAGCAGCCCCAACAGGGAAGGAACTGGAAACACCATATATTTT.

This clonotype has a handful of counts. The chain uses TRBV7-8 and TRBJ2-7; D is uncertain. The CDR3 totals 14 residues. Trimming took off 2 bases at V and 1 base at J, with 9 bases between the two ends. Per the germline V gene, CDR1 is SGHVS and CDR2 is FQNEAQ. Here the CDR3 reads CASSLPVQSYEQYF. The CDR3 DNA reads TGTGCCAGCAGCTTACCGGTACAGTCCTACGAGCAGTACTTC.

This clonotype was seen repeatedly, ten times or more. V gene TRBV4-1 combines with J gene TRBJ2-5; the match to TRBD2 covers 7 bases. The CDR3 spans 15 residues. V trimming: 0 bases; J trimming: 4 bases; junction bases outside the gene matches: 5. Germline CDR1 MGHRA, CDR2 YSYEKL. CDR3 bases: TGCGCCAGCAGCCAAGATGCGGCGGGAGCAGAGACCCAGTACTTC. It translates to CASSQDAAGAETQYF.

At least ten counts were recorded for this clonotype. The chain is built from TRBV6-2 or TRBV6-3 and TRBJ2-3; D unclear. V was pared by 5 bases and J by 4 bases, with 19 bases between. The CDR3 runs to 16 residues. From germline, CDR1 is MNHEY and CDR2 SVGEGT. The CDR3 nucleotides read TGTGCCAGCAGTCCTCGACTCACGGGCGGACCAGATACGCAGTATTTT. Translated, it gives CASSPRLTGGPDTQYF.

Ten or more counts support this clonotype. The J gene is TRBJ2-3, the V gene TRBV7-2; a possible D gene is TRBD1 (6 bases). The V and J ends lost 2 bases and 6 bases respectively, with 18 bases between them. The CDR3 extends over 16 amino acids. The germline CDR1 and CDR2 sequences are SGHTA and FQGNSA. CDR3 nucleotides: TGTGCCAGCAGCTTATGGCACTCAGGGGAGTTGGATACGCAGTATTTT. Translating it yields CASSLWHSGELDTQYF. Combining the CDR3 with reference TRBV7-2 and TRBJ2-3 gives the whole variable domain GAGVSQSPSNKVTEKGKDVELRCDPISGHTALYWYRQSLGQGLEFLIYFQGNSAPDKSGLPSDRFSAERTGGSVSTLTIQRTQQEDSAVYLCASSLWHSGELDTQYFGPGTRLTVL.

Worth noting for this clonotype: A much larger clone differs from this one at a single base, so this may be a read error. The chain recombines TRBV20-1 with TRBJ2-2, with 8 bases that match TRBD1. The CDR3 spans 14 residues. Germline V gene sequence: CDR1 DFQATT, CDR2 SNEGSKA (reference sequence). J gave up 8 bases and V 4 bases, and 9 bases lay outside the gene matches. In nucleotides, the CDR3 is TGCAGTGCTACAGGGTCAGGGGGCAAGGGGGAGCTGTTTTTT. Protein product: CSATGSGGKGELFF.

This clonotype was seen ten or more times. The rearrangement links TRBV5-1 to TRBJ2-1; TRBD2 aligns across 11 bases. V trimming: 5 bases; J trimming: 8 bases; junction bases outside the gene matches: 15. Germline V gene lookup returns CDR1 SGHRS and CDR2 YFSETQ. The CDR3 extends over 17 amino acids. The CDR3 DNA reads TGCGCCAGCAGTCCCATTCCGACTAGCGGGATTGGGGATGAGCAGTTCTTC. It specifies CASSPIPTSGIGDEQFF.